The 15 T cell receptor beta chains listed next were all sequenced from one sample in a study of beta chain features in type 1 diabetes. Of the isolated RNA, all was reverse transcribed, and so the sequenced material was expressed TCRB transcripts. Generated by immunoSEQ multiplex PCR, the TCRdb table keeps only in-frame clones and is missing some. Of roughly 350,000 clones in the sample, 8% to 13% are singletons; the top ten hold 0.015%. Sequenced: naive CD4+ T cells from blood. The receptor source for this set is a woman in her twenties or thirties in good health.

The V and J genes are TRBV18 and TRBJ2-5; 11 bases align to TRBD1. V gave up 6 bases and J gave up 1 base; unmatched junction bases: 7. The CDR3 extends over 16 amino acids. Germline values: CDR1 KGHSH, CDR2 LQKENI. Written as DNA, the CDR3 is TGTGCCAGCTCCGTCGGACAGGGGGCCGTCCAAGAGACCCAGTACTTC. As protein: CASSVGQGAVQETQYF.

This clone showed up just a few times. This CDR3 is also generated by other DNA sequences in the sample. The gene calls are TRBV28 and TRBJ1-2; D is possibly TRBD1 (6 bases). This CDR3 has 13 amino acids. V was pared by 5 bases and J by 2 bases, with 9 bases between. Germline V gene sequence: CDR1 MDHEN, CDR2 SYDVKM. CDR3 sequence (DNA): TGTGCCAGCAGTCCGGGGGGCAACTATGGCTACACCTTC. Amino acid sequence: CASSPGGNYGYTF.

In its sample, this clone was seen a few times. The chain has TRBV30 and TRBJ2-1; 9 bases fit TRBD2. The CDR3 contains 15 residues. With V trimmed by 0 bases and J by 4 bases, 4 bases remained unmatched. Germline V gene data show CDR1 as GTSNPN and CDR2 as SVGIG (reference sequence). The CDR3 DNA reads TGTGCCTGGAGTGTACCCAGCGGGAGGTACAATGAGCAGTTCTTC. It is translated as CAWSVPSGRYNEQFF.

The chain combines TRBV30 with TRBJ1-1; a possible D gene is TRBD1 (6 bases). This CDR3 is 11 amino acids long. V lost 4 bases, J lost 5 bases, and 8 bases lay in between. Germline V lookup: CDR1 GTSNPN, CDR2 SVGIG (reference sequence). The CDR3 protein is CAWNRATEAFF. CDR3 sequence (DNA): TGTGCCTGGAACAGGGCGACTGAAGCTTTCTTT. The whole variable domain, remainder taken from reference TRBV30 and TRBJ1-1, is SQTIHQWPATLVQPVGSPLSLECTVEGTSNPNLYWYRQAAGRGLQLLFYSVGIGQISSEVPQNLSASRPQDRQFILSSKKLLLSDSGFYLCAWNRATEAFFGQGTRLTVV.

This clone was detected only a few times. This chain uses TRBV19 with TRBJ2-7; 8 nucleotides line up with TRBD1. The CDR3 extends over 17 amino acids. V was clipped by 6 bases and J by 4 bases; unmatched bases: 17. The germline gives CDR1 LNHDA, CDR2 SQIVND (reference sequence). In DNA form, the CDR3 reads TGTGCCAGTAGCCTTAACGCTAGACAGGGGACAATATACGAGCAGTACTTC. Protein: CASSLNARQGTIYEQYF.

The chain joins TRBV7-9 to TRBJ1-2; D is unclear. Trimming left V 5 bases short and J 7 bases short, with 14 bases between. Germline-derived CDR1 and CDR2 are SEHNR and FQNEAQ (reference sequence). The CDR3 totals 13 residues. The CDR3 DNA reads TGTGCCAGCAGCCGCCCCGCAGGTTTTGGCTACACCTTC. Its protein is CASSRPAGFGYTF.

The chain links TRBV2 to TRBJ2-4; no reliable D call. There are 15 residues in the CDR3. The V gene's germline CDR1 is SNHLY and CDR2 FYNNEI. The ends were cut back, 6 bases at V and 0 bases at J, with 12 bases in the middle. The CDR3 sequence is CASSLRILAKNIQYF. CDR3 coding DNA: TGTGCCAGCAGCCTGAGGATCCTAGCCAAAAACATTCAGTACTTC.

This chain connects TRBV27 to TRBJ1-5; no firm D call. V dropped 3 bases and J dropped 5 bases, with 11 bases sitting between them. Germline CDR1 is MNHEY and CDR2 is SMNVEV (reference sequence). The CDR3 is 14 residues long. The CDR3 nucleotides read TGTGCCAGCAGTTTGGAAGCAGGCTATCAGCCCCAGCATTTT. It encodes CASSLEAGYQPQHF.

V gene TRBV7-2 combines with J gene TRBJ2-3; 7 nucleotides match TRBD2. J gave up 2 bases and V 1 base, and 3 bases lay outside the gene matches. CDR3 length equals 15 residues. CDR1 SGHTA and CDR2 FQGNSA come from the germline V gene. As DNA, the CDR3 is TGTGCCAGCAGCTTAGTAGGACTAGTCACAGATACGCAGTATTTT. It specifies CASSLVGLVTDTQYF.

This clone was recorded a few times. The rearrangement uses TRBV9 and TRBJ2-2; tentatively, D is TRBD1 (5 bases). V lost 5 bases and J 0 bases, leaving 17 bases between the germline ends. Germline V CDR1 and CDR2: SGDLS, YYNGEE. The CDR3 runs to 17 residues. The CDR3 DNA is TGTGCCAGCAGTAGGGATCTCGAGACAGCGAACACCGGGGAGCTGTTTTTT. Its translation: CASSRDLETANTGELFF.

The chain uses TRBV28 and TRBJ2-1, with 10 bases fitting TRBD2. V was pared by 5 bases and J by 6 bases, with 7 bases of the junction left unmatched. This CDR3 region has 15 residues. Germline V CDR1 and CDR2: MDHEN, SYDVKM. This CDR3 reads CASSGAGTSVNEQFF. DNA for the CDR3: TGTGCCAGCAGTGGGGCCGGGACTAGCGTCAATGAGCAGTTCTTC.

The chain carries TRBV7-2 and TRBJ2-7, with D possibly being TRBD2 (5 bases). Between the trimmed V and J ends, which lost 6 bases and 1 base, there was a span of 13 bases. The CDR3 is made up of 14 amino acids. CDR1 is SGHTA and CDR2 is FQGNSA in the germline V gene. The CDR3 reads CASRAYLASYEQYF. The CDR3 DNA follows: TGTGCCAGCAGGGCATACCTAGCATCCTACGAGCAGTACTTC.

This clone showed up just a few times. This chain joins TRBV7-9 and TRBJ2-1; weak D call: TRBD1 (5 bases). This CDR3 region has 15 residues. The germline gives CDR1 SEHNR, CDR2 FQNEAQ (reference sequence). V was trimmed by 3 bases and J by 4 bases, leaving 13 bases between them. CDR3 bases: TGTGCCAGCAGCTTTCGTCTAGGGGATTACAATGAGCAGTTCTTC. Amino acid sequence: CASSFRLGDYNEQFF.

This clone was picked up a small number of times. The sample contains more than one DNA sequence encoding this CDR3. The gene calls are TRBV30 and TRBJ2-7; D gene ambiguous. The ends were cut back, 1 base at V and 3 bases at J, with 4 bases in the middle. The CDR3 has 11 amino acids. Germline CDR1 and CDR2: GTSNPN and SVGIG (reference sequence). CDR3: CAWSGSYEQYF. The CDR3, as DNA: TGTGCCTGGAGTGGTAGCTACGAGCAGTACTTC.

The V gene is TRBV7-2, the J gene TRBJ2-1; D is unclear. The CDR3 runs to 14 residues. Trimming removed 8 bases at V and 0 bases at J, with 11 bases between. From germline, CDR1 is SGHTA and CDR2 FQGNSA. The CDR3 DNA reads TGTGCCAGCTTTCCCGAGAGCTCCTACAATGAGCAGTTCTTC. This encodes CASFPESSYNEQFF.